The sample holds one count of the clone carrying this TCR beta chain. As yet, its antigen is unknown. This record comes from a study of cytomegalovirus exposure and HLA in healthy donors. Study-wide results and caveats: In a later analysis, HLA-associated beta chains showed higher expansion and lower generation probabilities than comparable chains. Among the CMV-associated chains, a few were confirmed in vitro as specific for CMV antigens. According to an earlier analysis, most TCR beta V segments yielded productive rearrangements about 87% or about 30% of the time. Most TCR sequences were uncommon, yet certain public TCRs appeared in many donors.

The PCR ran on 60 Vbeta and 13 Jbeta primers. The repertoire was sequenced with immunoSEQ multiplex PCR; TCRdb's copy has only in-frame clones and lacks some. The data hold under 150,000 clones, with 82% observed a single time. After removal of 2 bases from V and 5 bases from J, the junction contained 12 bases not matched to a gene. There are 17 residues in the CDR3. Germline loops: CDR1 KGHSH, CDR2 LQKENI. The receptor's source is a woman in her fifties or sixties in good health and CMV-seropositive. V gene TRBV18 combines with J gene TRBJ2-3, with 8 bases lining up with TRBD1. The sequencing sample was made of PBMCs. CDR3 sequence (DNA): TGTGCCAGCTCACCAATAGGACAGGGCGGAAACAGAGATACGCAGTATTTT. As protein: CASSPIGQGGNRDTQYF.